This T cell receptor beta chain was sequenced in a study of cytomegalovirus exposure and HLA in healthy donors. A multiplex PCR was run with 60 Vbeta primers and 13 Jbeta primers. The method was immunoSEQ multiplex PCR; TCRdb's version includes in-frame clones alone and lacks a portion of them. The sample holds 150,000 to 200,000 clones. Germline CDR1 and CDR2: MDHEN and SYDVKM. This CDR3 spans 12 amino acids. V shed 2 bases and J shed 8 bases, with 9 bases lying between them. The genes are TRBV28 and TRBJ1-2; no firm D call. The sequenced sample consisted of PBMCs. The TCR comes from a woman aged 18-29 years in good health and CMV-seropositive. For the CDR3, the DNA is TGTGCCAGCAGTTTAGCTGGGCACGGCTACACCTTC. It yields the protein CASSLAGHGYTF.